A selection of T cell receptor beta chains follows, all from one sample in a study of blood T cell repertoires in COVID-19. This table comes from immunoSEQ multiplex PCR, and its TCRdb copy is limited to in-frame clones, with some not included. Of under 150,000 clones in the sample, about 80% were seen once. Sequenced: peripheral blood. These receptors came from a woman aged 60-70 years with acute or convalescent COVID-19. Each CDR3 is given with its conserved first and last residue. Fields, in order: J gene, V gene, D gene, clone size, CDR3 DNA, CDR3 protein. The D gene is left open where the match is weak. Not all rows give a size; the values are once, few, many and, for expanded clones, a class.

j_gene: TRBJ2-5; v_gene: TRBV6-1; d_gene: -; abundance: -; CDR3nt: TGTGCCAGCAGTGAATCGGGTCAAGAGACCCAGTACTTC; CDR3aa: CASSESGQETQYF
j_gene: TRBJ1-1; v_gene: TRBV4-1; d_gene: -; abundance: once; CDR3nt: TGCGCCAGCAGCCAAGGTTGGCAGCGGAACACTGAAGCTTTCTTT; CDR3aa: CASSQGWQRNTEAFF
j_gene: TRBJ2-2; v_gene: TRBV5-5; d_gene: -; abundance: once; CDR3nt: TGTGCCAGCAGCATCGGTGCCCGAGAGAACACCGGGGAGCTGTTTTTT; CDR3aa: CASSIGARENTGELFF
j_gene: TRBJ1-4; v_gene: TRBV28; d_gene: TRBD1; abundance: -; CDR3nt: TGTGCCAGCAGGCTACAGGGGGCGCGGGAAAAACTGTTTTTT; CDR3aa: CASRLQGAREKLFF
j_gene: TRBJ2-3; v_gene: TRBV12-3/TRBV12-4; d_gene: TRBD2; abundance: -; CDR3nt: TGTGCCAGCAGTTTCACGGGAGGGCAATCGCAGTATTTT; CDR3aa: CASSFTGGQSQYF
j_gene: TRBJ2-7; v_gene: TRBV24-1; d_gene: TRBD1; abundance: -; CDR3nt: TGTGCCACCAGTTCAGGGGGCGCGCAGTACTTC; CDR3aa: CATSSGGAQYF
j_gene: TRBJ2-1; v_gene: TRBV12-3/TRBV12-4; d_gene: -; abundance: -; CDR3nt: TGTGCCAGCGGGTCAACTAGTGGGCAGTTCTTC; CDR3aa: CASGSTSGQFF
j_gene: TRBJ2-5; v_gene: TRBV2; d_gene: -; abundance: -; CDR3nt: TGTGCCAGCAGTGTGGTAGCGGAACAAGAGACCCAGTACTTC; CDR3aa: CASSVVAEQETQYF
j_gene: TRBJ2-3; v_gene: TRBV6-6; d_gene: TRBD2; abundance: -; CDR3nt: TGTGCCAGCCGAGAGAGCGGGAGCTGGACAGATACGCAGTATTTT; CDR3aa: CASRESGSWTDTQYF
j_gene: TRBJ2-1; v_gene: TRBV19; d_gene: TRBD2; abundance: -; CDR3nt: TGTGCCAGTAGTAGCATGGCGGGAGAAGCTGAGCAGTTCTTC; CDR3aa: CASSSMAGEAEQFF
j_gene: TRBJ2-7; v_gene: TRBV4-3; d_gene: -; abundance: -; CDR3nt: TGCGCCAGCAGCCAAGCGATACTCGACTACGAGCAGTACTTC; CDR3aa: CASSQAILDYEQYF
j_gene: TRBJ2-1; v_gene: TRBV4-3; d_gene: -; abundance: -; CDR3nt: TGCGCCAGCAGCCAAGAAACTCAGGGGTACAATGAGCAGTTCTTC; CDR3aa: CASSQETQGYNEQFF
j_gene: TRBJ1-3; v_gene: TRBV7-8; d_gene: TRBD1; abundance: once; CDR3nt: TGTGCCAGCAGCTTGGACTCAGGGGGCAATAGGCAAGGAAACACCATATATTTT; CDR3aa: CASSLDSGGNRQGNTIYF
j_gene: TRBJ2-4; v_gene: TRBV7-9; d_gene: -; abundance: -; CDR3nt: TGTGCCAGCAGCGGCGGGATAGCCAAAAACATTCAGTACTTC; CDR3aa: CASSGGIAKNIQYF
j_gene: TRBJ1-6; v_gene: TRBV19; d_gene: -; abundance: -; CDR3nt: TGTGCCAGTAGCCTGGGAGGAGCAGCTTATAATTCACCCCTCCACTTT; CDR3aa: CASSLGGAAYNSPLHF
j_gene: TRBJ1-6; v_gene: TRBV7-2; d_gene: -; abundance: -; CDR3nt: TGTGCCAGCAGCTTAGAAGCGCGGGGAGCGCATTCACCCCTCCACTTT; CDR3aa: CASSLEARGAHSPLHF
j_gene: TRBJ1-4; v_gene: TRBV5-1; d_gene: -; abundance: -; CDR3nt: TGCGCCAGCAGCCCTCGGGGGGGGGTTAATGAAAAACTGTTTTTT; CDR3aa: CASSPRGGVNEKLFF
j_gene: TRBJ2-3; v_gene: TRBV7-2; d_gene: TRBD2; abundance: -; CDR3nt: TGTGCCAGCAGCTTAGATCCGGGAGGGCTCCCAGATACGCAGTATTTT; CDR3aa: CASSLDPGGLPDTQYF
j_gene: TRBJ2-3; v_gene: TRBV13; d_gene: -; abundance: -; CDR3nt: TGTGCCAGCAGCTCCCTCAGCGGAAATACAGATACGCAGTATTTT; CDR3aa: CASSSLSGNTDTQYF
j_gene: TRBJ2-1; v_gene: TRBV6-4; d_gene: TRBD1; abundance: -; CDR3nt: TGTGCCAGCAGTGAAGGGACAGGGGGCATAGATGAGCAGTTCTTC; CDR3aa: CASSEGTGGIDEQFF
j_gene: TRBJ1-1; v_gene: TRBV11-3; d_gene: -; abundance: -; CDR3nt: TGTGCCAGCAGCTCCCGGACAGCTAACACTGAAGCTTTCTTT; CDR3aa: CASSSRTANTEAFF
j_gene: TRBJ1-2; v_gene: TRBV5-1; d_gene: TRBD1; abundance: few; CDR3nt: TGCGCCAGCAGTCAACAGGGGGTATATGGCTACACCTTC; CDR3aa: CASSQQGVYGYTF
j_gene: TRBJ2-5; v_gene: TRBV21-1; d_gene: -; abundance: -; CDR3nt: TGTGCCCGTCCTCCCCCCTATAGCGGAAGAAGGGGAGAGACCCAGTACTTC; CDR3aa: CARPPPYSGRRGETQYF
j_gene: TRBJ1-4; v_gene: TRBV4-3; d_gene: -; abundance: -; CDR3nt: TGCGCCAGCAGCCAAGAGGCTCGGGGGACCTTTAATGAAAAACTGTTTTTT; CDR3aa: CASSQEARGTFNEKLFF
j_gene: TRBJ2-1; v_gene: TRBV7-8; d_gene: TRBD2; abundance: -; CDR3nt: TGTGCCAGCAGCTTAGGAAAAGCGGGAGGGCCGCGTTATGAGCAGTTCTTC; CDR3aa: CASSLGKAGGPRYEQFF
j_gene: TRBJ1-5; v_gene: TRBV28; d_gene: -; abundance: once; CDR3nt: TGTGCCAGCATGCGAGAATTCAATCAGCCCCAGCATTTT; CDR3aa: CASMREFNQPQHF
j_gene: TRBJ1-2; v_gene: TRBV28; d_gene: -; abundance: -; CDR3nt: TGTGCCAGCAGTTTTGGGGCACAGGGCAGTTATGGCTACACCTTC; CDR3aa: CASSFGAQGSYGYTF
j_gene: TRBJ2-7; v_gene: TRBV4-3; d_gene: TRBD2; abundance: -; CDR3nt: TGCGCCAGCAGCCAAGTGGCGGGAGTCTACGAGCAGTACTTC; CDR3aa: CASSQVAGVYEQYF
j_gene: TRBJ1-1; v_gene: TRBV11-2; d_gene: -; abundance: -; CDR3nt: TGTGCCAGCAGCTTAGAGGGTATAGGGGCGATGTTCTTT; CDR3aa: CASSLEGIGAMFF
j_gene: TRBJ2-5; v_gene: TRBV30; d_gene: -; abundance: few; CDR3nt: TGTGCCTGGAGTGTAGCGCCCGGGAGCAAGACCCAGTACTTC; CDR3aa: CAWSVAPGSKTQYF
j_gene: TRBJ1-6; v_gene: TRBV3-1/TRBV3-2; d_gene: -; abundance: -; CDR3nt: TGTGCCAGCAGGGCAGGGGAATCCTATAATTCACCCCTCCACTTT; CDR3aa: CASRAGESYNSPLHF
j_gene: TRBJ2-5; v_gene: TRBV4-1; d_gene: -; abundance: -; CDR3nt: TGCGCCAGCACCCTCAACTTAAGAGGCCAAGAGACCCAGTACTTC; CDR3aa: CASTLNLRGQETQYF
j_gene: TRBJ2-1; v_gene: TRBV30; d_gene: TRBD2; abundance: -; CDR3nt: TGTGCCTGGAGTGGCTCTCTAGCGGGAGAGCAGTTCTTC; CDR3aa: CAWSGSLAGEQFF
j_gene: TRBJ2-1; v_gene: TRBV11-3; d_gene: TRBD2; abundance: -; CDR3nt: TGTGCCAGCAGCTTAGAAGGCGGGAGCCCTGAGCAGTTCTTC; CDR3aa: CASSLEGGSPEQFF
j_gene: TRBJ1-5; v_gene: TRBV12-3/TRBV12-4; d_gene: -; abundance: -; CDR3nt: TGTGCCAGCAAAGTTCCGGATCAGCCCCAGCATTTT; CDR3aa: CASKVPDQPQHF
j_gene: TRBJ1-1; v_gene: TRBV3-1/TRBV3-2; d_gene: TRBD1; abundance: -; CDR3nt: TGTGCCAGCAGCCAAGACTTCAGGGGGGACACTGAAGCTTTCTTT; CDR3aa: CASSQDFRGDTEAFF
j_gene: TRBJ1-1; v_gene: TRBV7-8; d_gene: TRBD1; abundance: -; CDR3nt: TGTGCCAGCAGCCTAGGGACAGGCACCGCGGGAGCTTTCTTT; CDR3aa: CASSLGTGTAGAFF
j_gene: TRBJ2-7; v_gene: TRBV25-1; d_gene: TRBD1; abundance: -; CDR3nt: TGTGCCAGCAGTGCTAGGGACAGATCGGTCTACGAGCAGTACTTC; CDR3aa: CASSARDRSVYEQYF
j_gene: TRBJ1-2; v_gene: TRBV3-1/TRBV3-2; d_gene: -; abundance: -; CDR3nt: TGTGCCAGCAGCCAAGATCCTAGCGGGTTAGTAGGTGGCTACACCTTC; CDR3aa: CASSQDPSGLVGGYTF
j_gene: TRBJ2-7; v_gene: TRBV2; d_gene: TRBD1; abundance: few; CDR3nt: TGTGCCAGCAGGCGATGGGACAGACCCTACGAGCAGTACTTC; CDR3aa: CASRRWDRPYEQYF
j_gene: TRBJ1-2; v_gene: TRBV29-1; d_gene: TRBD1; abundance: -; CDR3nt: TGCAGCGTTTCCGACACAGGGGTCGCGTCTGGCTACACCTTC; CDR3aa: CSVSDTGVASGYTF
j_gene: TRBJ2-7; v_gene: TRBV7-3; d_gene: TRBD2; abundance: -; CDR3nt: TGTGCCAGCAGCGCTAGCGGGAGGGCCGTGGACGAGCAGTACTTC; CDR3aa: CASSASGRAVDEQYF
j_gene: TRBJ2-1; v_gene: TRBV11-3; d_gene: -; abundance: -; CDR3nt: TGTGCCAGCGGACCCATTCCGGGACTTCAATACAATGAGCAGTTCTTC; CDR3aa: CASGPIPGLQYNEQFF
j_gene: TRBJ2-4; v_gene: TRBV2; d_gene: -; abundance: -; CDR3nt: TGTGCCAGCAGTGAGGTAGATACAGCCCGGTACTTC; CDR3aa: CASSEVDTARYF
j_gene: TRBJ1-3; v_gene: TRBV12-3/TRBV12-4; d_gene: -; abundance: -; CDR3nt: TGTGCCAGCACCCCAGGCTCTGGAAACACCATATATTTT; CDR3aa: CASTPGSGNTIYF
j_gene: TRBJ2-1; v_gene: TRBV11-3; d_gene: -; abundance: -; CDR3nt: TGTGCCAGCAGCTTAGTCAGCCTAGCTCCCTACAATGAGCAGTTCTTC; CDR3aa: CASSLVSLAPYNEQFF
j_gene: TRBJ1-4; v_gene: TRBV7-9; d_gene: TRBD1; abundance: -; CDR3nt: TGTGCCAGCAGCTTAGGACAGGGAAATGAAAAACTGTTTTTT; CDR3aa: CASSLGQGNEKLFF
j_gene: TRBJ2-1; v_gene: TRBV5-1; d_gene: TRBD2; abundance: -; CDR3nt: TGCGCCAGCAGATCCGGGACTAGCGGGAGCAGTGAGCAGTTCTTC; CDR3aa: CASRSGTSGSSEQFF
j_gene: TRBJ2-7; v_gene: TRBV28; d_gene: TRBD2; abundance: -; CDR3nt: TGTGCCAGCAGCTACAGTGGGAGGGCCAAATCCTACGAGCAGTACTTC; CDR3aa: CASSYSGRAKSYEQYF
j_gene: TRBJ1-2; v_gene: TRBV23-1; d_gene: -; abundance: -; CDR3nt: TGCGCCAGCAGTCAATCGTTCAGGGCCTCAGGCTACACCTTC; CDR3aa: CASSQSFRASGYTF
j_gene: TRBJ1-2; v_gene: TRBV28; d_gene: TRBD1; abundance: -; CDR3nt: TGTGCCAGCAGTTTGGGGACAGATGCCTATGGCTACACCTTC; CDR3aa: CASSLGTDAYGYTF
j_gene: TRBJ2-3; v_gene: TRBV9; d_gene: -; abundance: -; CDR3nt: TGTGCCAGCAGCCCTTATGCGACAGATACGCAGTATTTT; CDR3aa: CASSPYATDTQYF
j_gene: TRBJ1-6; v_gene: TRBV27; d_gene: -; abundance: -; CDR3nt: TGTGCCAGCAGTCTTCAGGGGATTTATAATTCACCCCTCCACTTT; CDR3aa: CASSLQGIYNSPLHF